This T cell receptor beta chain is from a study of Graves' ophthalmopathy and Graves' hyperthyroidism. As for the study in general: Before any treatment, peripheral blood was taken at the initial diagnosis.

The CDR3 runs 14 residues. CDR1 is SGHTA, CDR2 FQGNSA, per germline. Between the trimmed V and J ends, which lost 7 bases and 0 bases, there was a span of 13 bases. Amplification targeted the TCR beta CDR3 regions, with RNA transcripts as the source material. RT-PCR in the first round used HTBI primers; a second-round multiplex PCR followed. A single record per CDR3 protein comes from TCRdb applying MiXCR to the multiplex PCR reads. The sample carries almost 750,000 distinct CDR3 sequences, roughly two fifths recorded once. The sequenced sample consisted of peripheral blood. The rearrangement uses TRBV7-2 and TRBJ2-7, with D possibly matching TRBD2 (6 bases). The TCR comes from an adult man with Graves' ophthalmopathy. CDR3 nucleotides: TGTGCCAGCAACCCTAGCGACAGCTCCTACGAGCAGTACTTC. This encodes CASNPSDSSYEQYF.